This T cell receptor beta chain was captured in a study of shared clonotypes between healthy human individuals. Study information: Samples came from two female and three male donors aged 18 to 49.

Every donor was a Caucasian adult from Nashville, Tennessee. CDR1 and CDR2 (germline): SNHLY, FYNNEI. The CDR3 spans 16 residues. Between the trimmed V and J ends, which lost 4 bases and 1 base, there was a span of 14 bases. Ten immunoSEQ deep assay plates were used to sequence unsorted PBMC DNA. Original processing notes: ImmunoSEQ gave junction-only sequences without quality scores, so filtering differed. The method was immunoSEQ multiplex PCR; TCRdb's version includes in-frame clones alone and lacks a portion of them. V and J calls and clone size are given by that table; D and trimming were obtained from the DNA. The table lists 450,000 to 500,000 clones, over 70% of them singletons, with over 9.5% in the top ten.

The genes are TRBV2 and TRBJ2-1; D is unresolved. The sample consisted of PBMCs. The sequence derives from a woman aged 40 to 50 in good health. Some clones in this sample may be carry-over from other donors' samples. The chain's CDR3 is CASSVEARISYNEQFF. The CDR3 coding sequence is TGTGCCAGCAGTGTAGAGGCGAGGATTTCCTACAATGAGCAGTTCTTC.